This entry lists 30 T cell receptor beta chains sequenced from one sample in a study of vaccination and CD4 T cells after COVID-19. The treatment denotes: approximately 9-day PBMC culture with coronavirus spike peptide pools or control peptides (ViraFEST assay). Antigens for these TCRs are unknown. Cultured CD4+ T cell DNA underwent sequencing with the Oncomine TCR Beta short-read assay. MiXCR was run by TCRdb on the PCR reads, yielding one entry per CDR3 protein. The sample has thousands of distinct CDR3 sequences, around 70% seen once; the top ten hold roughly a sixth. The material sequenced was CD4+ T cells from blood, cultured in vitro. Source of these receptors: a human donor who had recovered from COVID-19.

The genes are TRBV6-1 and TRBJ1-5, with a tentative D call TRBD1 (6 bases). The CDR3 is made up of 14 amino acids. The germline V and J ends were trimmed by 5 bases and 0 bases, with 8 bases remaining between them. The germline gives CDR1 MNHNS, CDR2 SASEGT. CDR3 region: CASSTGYSNQPQHF. DNA of the CDR3: TGTGCCAGCAGTACAGGGTATAGCAATCAGCCCCAGCATTTT.

This clonotype is termed large (0.1 to 1%). J is TRBJ1-2 and V is TRBV5-4, with 9 bases identical to TRBD1. CDR1 SGHNT and CDR2 YYREEE come from the germline V gene (reference sequence). The V gene end was trimmed by 2 bases and the J gene end by 4 bases; junction bases not matched to a gene: 12. The CDR3 has 17 amino acids. The DNA for the CDR3 is TGTGCCAGCAGCTTAGCTCCCGGGACAGGGTTTGGCTATGGCTACACCTTC. Translated: CASSLAPGTGFGYGYTF.

This clonotype occurred a few times. The V and J genes are TRBV6-5 and TRBJ1-2, with D hard to call. This CDR3 spans 14 amino acids. V lost 0 bases and J 6 bases, leaving 11 bases between the germline ends. The germline gives CDR1 MNHEY, CDR2 SVGAGI. The CDR3 protein is CASSYSHYSNGYTF. CDR3 coding DNA: TGTGCCAGCAGTTACTCACATTACAGTAATGGCTACACCTTC.

This clonotype was picked up a small number of times. The chain links TRBV6-1 to TRBJ2-7, with 10 positions matching TRBD2. V trimming: 5 bases; J trimming: 0 bases; junction bases outside the gene matches: 7. This CDR3 comprises 16 residues. Germline V gene data show CDR1 as MNHNS and CDR2 as SASEGT. In DNA form, the CDR3 reads TGTGCCAGCAGTCCAATTAGCGGGAGGAGCTCCTACGAGCAGTACTTC. This codes for CASSPISGRSSYEQYF.

The CDR3 loop is CASRSGQNYGYTF. The DNA for the CDR3 is TGTGCCAGTAGGTCGGGACAGAACTATGGCTACACCTTC. V gene TRBV19 combines with J gene TRBJ1-2, with TRBD1 identical over 7 bases. The CDR3 extends over 13 amino acids. Germline V gene sequence: CDR1 LNHDA, CDR2 SQIVND (reference sequence). Losses at the gene ends were 6 bases for V and 2 bases for J; bases not matched to a gene: 3.

This clonotype was recorded a few times. CDR3 sequence reads: CATSDAGTGRYGYTF. CDR3 DNA sequence: TGTGCCACCAGTGATGCCGGGACAGGTCGGTATGGCTACACCTTC. The chain links TRBV24-1 to TRBJ1-2, with 8 bases lining up with TRBD1. Germline V CDR1 and CDR2: KGHDR, SFDVKD. Germline trimming cut 3 bases from V and 5 bases from J; bases unmatched to any gene: 7. The CDR3 consists of 15 residues.

The chain couples TRBV19 to TRBJ1-5, with D maybe TRBD1 (6 bases). Trimming took 7 bases from V and 3 from J, leaving 13 bases between them. The CDR3 length is 14 residues. CDR1 and CDR2 (germline): LNHDA, SQIVND (reference sequence). CDR3 loop: CASNGGRPNQPQHF. The CDR3 coding sequence is TGTGCCAGTAACGGGGGGCGCCCCAATCAGCCCCAGCATTTT.

This clonotype has a single count. The chain has TRBV20-1 and TRBJ1-1; no reliable D call. V was trimmed by 1 base and J by 1 base, leaving 1 base between them. The CDR3 loop spans 11 amino acids. Germline lookup yields CDR1 DFQATT and CDR2 SNEGSKA (reference sequence). The CDR3 sequence is CSARGNTEAFF. The CDR3 coding sequence is TGCAGTGCTAGAGGGAACACTGAAGCTTTCTTT.

This clonotype was seen only once. J is TRBJ2-1 and V is TRBV7-8; 14 bases are shared with TRBD2. CDR3 size: 17 residues. The V gene's germline CDR1 is SGHVS and CDR2 FQNEAQ. Trimming at V came to 4 bases and at J to 9 bases, leaving 11 bases not matched to a gene. CDR3 DNA: TGTGCCAGCAGCTCAAAGGCCGGACTAGCGGGAGGCAGTGAGCAGTTCTTC. This encodes CASSSKAGLAGGSEQFF.

The chain has TRBV20-1 and TRBJ1-6; a weak D match, TRBD1 (5 bases). Germline V gene lookup returns CDR1 DFQATT and CDR2 SNEGSKA (reference sequence). This CDR3 comprises 15 residues. With 1 base removed from V and 6 bases from J, the gap between germline ends came to 13 bases. The CDR3 sequence is CSARVAGRGNSPLHF. CDR3 coding DNA: TGCAGTGCTAGAGTCGCAGGGAGAGGTAATTCACCCCTCCACTTT.

V usage is TRBV20-1 and J usage is TRBJ2-1, with D maybe TRBD1 (5 bases). The germline gives CDR1 DFQATT, CDR2 SNEGSKA (reference sequence). Trimming took 4 bases from V and 4 from J, leaving 11 bases between them. This CDR3 is 13 amino acids long. This CDR3 is CSAIVPGYNEQFF. In DNA, the CDR3 is TGCAGTGCTATAGTGCCAGGGTACAATGAGCAGTTCTTC.

The chain links TRBV6-2 or TRBV6-3 to TRBJ2-1; D gene unclear. The CDR3 runs to 15 residues. Germline CDR1 reads MNHEY; CDR2 reads SVGEGT. The V gene lost 7 bases and the J gene lost 9 bases, with 22 bases spanning the gap. The CDR3 here is CASKRGSRVYGEQFF. Written as DNA, the CDR3 is TGTGCCAGCAAGAGAGGTAGCCGGGTTTACGGTGAGCAGTTCTTC.

This clonotype came up a few times. The chain employs TRBV29-1 and TRBJ1-2; the D is unclear. Trimming shortened V by 6 bases and J by 0 bases, and 14 bases separated the two germline ends. Germline assignment: CDR1 SQVTM and CDR2 ANQGSEA. The CDR3 runs 14 residues. DNA of the CDR3: TGCAGCGTCAAGATACCAGAAACTAACTATGGCTACACCTTC. Translation gives CSVKIPETNYGYTF.

The chain uses TRBV7-2 and TRBJ1-1; a weak D match, TRBD1 (5 bases). In germline, CDR1 is SGHTA, CDR2 FQGNSA. The V end lost 1 base, the J end lost 4 bases, and 10 bases lay between the germline ends. The CDR3 totals 14 residues. The CDR3 spells CASSLVRGSTEAFF. The CDR3 DNA reads TGTGCCAGCAGCTTAGTGCGGGGGAGCACTGAAGCTTTCTTT. Full variable domain (remainder filled in from reference TRBV7-2 and TRBJ1-1): GAGVSQSPSNKVTEKGKDVELRCDPISGHTALYWYRQSLGQGLEFLIYFQGNSAPDKSGLPSDRFSAERTGGSVSTLTIQRTQQEDSAVYLCASSLVRGSTEAFFGQGTRLTVV.

J is TRBJ1-5 and V is TRBV10-1; no clear D gene. The CDR3 sequence is 10 residues long. Germline assignment: CDR1 WNHNN and CDR2 SYGVQD (reference sequence). Deletions cut 11 bases from V and 7 bases from J, with 9 bases between. The CDR3 coding sequence is TGCGCCGCCGGGAGGCAGCCCCAGCATTTT. Its translation: CAAGRQPQHF.

This clonotype was seen a few times. This chain uses TRBV7-2 with TRBJ1-5; D remains ambiguous. The CDR3 consists of 15 residues. V lost 1 base and J 0 bases, leaving 7 bases between the germline ends. Germline assignment: CDR1 SGHTA and CDR2 FQGNSA. The CDR3 is CASSLGRYSNQPQHF. For the CDR3, the DNA is TGTGCCAGCAGCTTAGGGAGATATAGCAATCAGCCCCAGCATTTT.

About this clonotype itself: A junction boundary mismatches the germline segment, possibly from a read error. The V gene is TRBV6-2 or TRBV6-3, the J gene TRBJ2-7, with 9 bases aligning to TRBD2. Germline V gene sequence: CDR1 MNHEY, CDR2 SVGEGT. The CDR3 has 16 amino acids. The CDR3 nucleotides are TGTGCCAGCAGAAGAGCGGGAGGATTGGGCTCCCACGAGCAGTACTTC. Protein: CASRRAGGLGSHEQYF.

This chain joins TRBV20-1 and TRBJ1-1, with D tentatively TRBD1 (6 bases). CDR1 is DFQATT, CDR2 SNEGSKA, per germline (reference sequence). The CDR3 loop spans 16 amino acids. Between the trimmed V and J ends, which lost 0 bases and 4 bases, there was a span of 18 bases. CDR3 sequence: CSARDQSTGASTEAFF. The DNA of the CDR3 is TGCAGTGCTAGAGATCAGTCGACAGGTGCATCCACTGAAGCTTTCTTT.

The chain has TRBV15 and TRBJ1-5, with 7 nucleotides matching TRBD1. From germline, CDR1 is LNHNV and CDR2 YYDKDF (reference sequence). After removal of 3 bases from V and 7 bases from J, the junction contained 3 bases not matched to a gene. This CDR3 is 13 amino acids long. The CDR3 bases are TGTGCCACCAGCAGGACAGGGTTCCAGCCCCAGCATTTT. This translates into CATSRTGFQPQHF.

This chain joins TRBV20-1 and TRBJ2-7; perhaps TRBD1 as D (6 bases). The V end was cut by 0 bases, the J end by 4 bases, with 16 bases between. CDR1 DFQATT and CDR2 SNEGSKA come from the germline V gene (reference sequence). This CDR3 has 15 residues. The CDR3 loop reads CSARDGGTHLYEQYF. The CDR3 DNA is TGCAGTGCTAGAGATGGTGGGACACACCTTTACGAGCAGTACTTC.

In this sample, this clonotype turned up once. J is TRBJ1-6 and V is TRBV20-1; D not certain. This CDR3 comprises 16 residues. The germline gives CDR1 DFQATT, CDR2 SNEGSKA (reference sequence). Trimming removed 0 bases from V and 0 bases from J, with 9 bases in between. CDR3 nucleotides: TGCAGTGCTAGAGATGTGGTGAGCTCCTATAATTCACCCCTCCACTTT. This translates into CSARDVVSSYNSPLHF.

This clonotype has only one observation. The chain carries TRBV20-1 and TRBJ1-2, with D perhaps TRBD1 (6 bases). CDR1 and CDR2 from the germline V gene are DFQATT and SNEGSKA (reference sequence). Trimming removed 5 bases at V and 4 bases at J, with 8 bases between. The CDR3 spans 11 residues. The CDR3 here is CSAPGVYGYTF. Here the CDR3 DNA reads TGCAGTGCTCCAGGGGTCTATGGCTACACCTTC.

The rearrangement uses TRBV7-6 and TRBJ1-4; D is ambiguous. There are 16 residues in the CDR3. The germline V and J ends were trimmed by 2 bases and 0 bases, with 10 bases remaining between them. Per the germline V gene, CDR1 is SGHVS and CDR2 is FNYEAQ. CDR3: CASSLFAFATNEKLFF. CDR3 DNA sequence: TGTGCCAGCAGCTTATTCGCTTTCGCAACTAATGAAAAACTGTTTTTT.

The rearrangement uses TRBV28 and TRBJ1-5, with D uncertain. The CDR3 is made up of 14 amino acids. Per the germline V gene, CDR1 is MDHEN and CDR2 is SYDVKM. The V end lost 7 bases, the J end lost 0 bases, and 10 bases lay between the germline ends. CDR3 amino acids: CASTPSASNQPQHF. CDR3 bases: TGTGCCAGCACCCCCAGTGCTAGCAATCAGCCCCAGCATTTT.

As to this clonotype: A much bigger clone sits one base away, suggesting this may be a read error. The genes are TRBV6-5 and TRBJ2-7; D is perhaps TRBD1 (5 bases). Germline CDR1 MNHEY, CDR2 SVGAGI. This CDR3 contains 15 residues. The CDR3, as DNA: TGTGCCAGCAGTTTAGGGCAGGGAAGCTCCGACGAGCAGTACTTC. Translating gives CASSLGQGSSDEQYF.

The V gene is TRBV20-1, the J gene TRBJ1-1; a weak D match, TRBD1 (6 bases). Germline lookup yields CDR1 DFQATT and CDR2 SNEGSKA (reference sequence). V was clipped by 3 bases and J by 7 bases, with 9 bases between them. The CDR3 has 11 amino acids. CDR3 sequence (DNA): TGCAGTGCTAGGGGGGGCATTGAAGCTTTCTTT. Protein: CSARGGIEAFF.

This clonotype showed up just a few times. This sequence joins TRBV19 and TRBJ1-5, with D tentatively TRBD1 (5 bases). This CDR3 spans 13 amino acids. Germline lookup yields CDR1 LNHDA and CDR2 SQIVND (reference sequence). Trimming stripped 7 bases from V and 7 bases from J, with 14 bases between. The CDR3 sequence is CASIGDIRQPQHF. CDR3 DNA sequence: TGTGCCAGTATAGGGGATATCAGGCAGCCCCAGCATTTT.

A single count supports this clonotype. The chain carries TRBV7-2 and TRBJ2-7; D may be TRBD2 (6 bases). CDR3 size: 14 residues. V dropped 2 bases and J dropped 2 bases, with 10 bases sitting between them. CDR1 and CDR2 (germline): SGHTA, FQGNSA. The CDR3 here is CASSLTGLPYEQYF. DNA for the CDR3: TGTGCCAGCAGCTTAACGGGACTCCCCTACGAGCAGTACTTC.

This clonotype showed up just a few times. No DNA is shown, since the ends of the CDR3 on it are uncertain; the CDR3 is the one TCRdb lists. The chain uses TRBV7-5 and TRBJ1-5. TRBV7-5 is a pseudogene. The CDR3 spans 18 amino acids, including both terminal residues. The CDR3 is CISVPEAQDGVSNQPQHF.

This chain links TRBV7-2 with TRBJ1-2, with D possibly TRBD1 on 5 matching bases. V lost 1 base and J lost 2, with 8 bases in between. Germline CDR1 and CDR2: SGHTA and FQGNSA. CDR3 length equals 14 residues. The CDR3 reads CASSLGRTNYGYTF. CDR3 DNA sequence: TGTGCCAGCAGCTTAGGCCGGACAAACTATGGCTACACCTTC.